This T cell receptor (beta chain) was sequenced during a study of blood T cell repertoires in COVID-19. The overall study: Samples came from the United States, Italy and Spain, spanning acute and convalescent COVID-19. PBMCs, B-cell-depleted T cells, or T cells were the source of the cDNA or gDNA that made up the material.

This CDR3 comprises 16 residues. Per the germline V gene, CDR1 is SGDLS and CDR2 is YYNGEE. Trimming took off 6 bases at V and 2 bases at J, with 20 bases between the two ends. Per the study methods: Quantification of nucleated cells was approximated via reference gene primer amplification. Clones were sequenced by immunoSEQ multiplex PCR, and TCRdb holds only the in-frame ones, with some missing. Clonal size and the V and J genes are those of that table, whereas D and trimming came from the DNA. The table shows 30,000 to 35,000 clones, with 75% to 90% occurring only once. The sequence was collected from a human donor with acute or convalescent COVID-19. The donor label of this sample is uncertain. The sample was peripheral blood. The chain has TRBV9 and TRBJ1-1; D remains unclear. CDR3 protein: CASTPEPRVSNTEAFF. The CDR3 coding sequence is TGTGCCAGCACCCCCGAGCCGCGGGTCTCCAACACTGAAGCTTTCTTT.